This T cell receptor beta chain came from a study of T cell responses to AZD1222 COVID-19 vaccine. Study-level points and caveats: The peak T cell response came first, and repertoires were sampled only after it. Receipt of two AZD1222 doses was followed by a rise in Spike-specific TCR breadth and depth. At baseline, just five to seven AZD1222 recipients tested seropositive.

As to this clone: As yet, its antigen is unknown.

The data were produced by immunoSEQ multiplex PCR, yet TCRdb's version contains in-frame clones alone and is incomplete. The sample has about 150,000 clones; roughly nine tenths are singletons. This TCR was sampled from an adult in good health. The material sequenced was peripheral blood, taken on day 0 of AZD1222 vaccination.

The DNA for the CDR3 is TGCGCCAGCAGGTCCGGACAGGTCGCCGGCGATGGCTACACCTTC. Its translation: CASRSGQVAGDGYTF. V is TRBV10-2 and J is TRBJ1-2, with TRBD1 matching 7 bases. Trimming cost V 6 bases and J 6 bases; bases outside gene matches: 13. This CDR3 spans 15 amino acids. CDR1 WSHSY and CDR2 SAAADI come from the germline V gene.